The rows below give T cell receptor beta chains drawn from one sample of a study of human T cells and chemical hapten exposure. TCRdb passed the RACE reads through MiXCR, listing each CDR3 protein once. The sample has under 100,000 distinct CDR3 sequences, around 9.6% seen once. This specimen was whole blood, taken in connection with sensitization to the hapten diphenylcyclopropenone (DPC). The origin of the receptors is a woman between 25 and 40 years old with alopecia areata. Some clones in this sample may be carry-over from other donors' samples. Both conserved end residues are part of each CDR3. D genes are given only for firm matches. The size field is filled for only some rows; it gives once, few, many or a size class.

CDR3 DNA: TGTGCCAGCAGTTACTCCCAGGGGGCTCCCTACGAGCAGTACTTC
CDR3 protein: CASSYSQGAPYEQYF
V gene: TRBV6-5
J gene: TRBJ2-7
D gene: TRBD1
CDR3 length: 15
clone size: -

CDR3 DNA: TGTGCCAGCAGCCACGGACAGCCTTCCTACAATGAGCAGTTCTTC
CDR3 protein: CASSHGQPSYNEQFF
V gene: TRBV11-1
J gene: TRBJ2-1
D gene: -
CDR3 length: 15
clone size: few

CDR3 DNA: TGTGCCAGCTCTCCTACCGGACAGGGTGGATCCGGCTACACCTTC
CDR3 protein: CASSPTGQGGSGYTF
V gene: TRBV18
J gene: TRBJ1-2
D gene: TRBD1
CDR3 length: 15
clone size: many

CDR3 DNA: TGTGCCAGCAGTTACTCCGGTACAGGACTAGCGGACCAAGAGACCCAGTACTTC
CDR3 protein: CASSYSGTGLADQETQYF
V gene: TRBV6-5
J gene: TRBJ2-5
D gene: TRBD2
CDR3 length: 18
clone size: many

CDR3 DNA: TGCAGTGCTAGTTCATCTAGCACAGATACGCAGTATTTT
CDR3 protein: CSASSSSTDTQYF
V gene: TRBV20-1
J gene: TRBJ2-3
D gene: -
CDR3 length: 13
clone size: -

CDR3 DNA: TGCGCCAGCAGCTTTGGGACCGGGAGGAGGACAGGGGAAGTCATTCAGTACTTC
CDR3 protein: CASSFGTGRRTGEVIQYF
V gene: TRBV5-1
J gene: TRBJ2-4
D gene: TRBD1
CDR3 length: 18
clone size: many

CDR3 DNA: TGTGCCAGTAGTATAGATCGATGGCGGACACTGAACACCGGGGAGCTGTTTTTT
CDR3 protein: CASSIDRWRTLNTGELFF
V gene: TRBV19
J gene: TRBJ2-2
D gene: -
CDR3 length: 18
clone size: few

CDR3 DNA: TGCAGTGTTTCCAGAACAGGGTTCACTGAAGCTTTCTTT
CDR3 protein: CSVSRTGFTEAFF
V gene: TRBV20-1
J gene: TRBJ1-1
D gene: -
CDR3 length: 13
clone size: -

CDR3 DNA: TGTGCCAGCAGCCCCGGACAGCTATCGCTGTATAATTCACCCCTCCACTTT
CDR3 protein: CASSPGQLSLYNSPLHF
V gene: TRBV7-9
J gene: TRBJ1-6
D gene: -
CDR3 length: 17
clone size: -

CDR3 DNA: TGTGCCAGCAGCTTGAAAGTGGAGCAGTTCTTC
CDR3 protein: CASSLKVEQFF
V gene: TRBV7-2
J gene: TRBJ2-1
D gene: -
CDR3 length: 11
clone size: -

CDR3 DNA: TGTGCCAGCAGCCAGGGGGGGGTGGATAGCAATCAGCCCCAGCATTTT
CDR3 protein: CASSQGGVDSNQPQHF
V gene: TRBV9
J gene: TRBJ1-5
D gene: TRBD1
CDR3 length: 16
clone size: many

CDR3 DNA: TGTGCCAGCAGCCAAGATAGCGTCTATGAGCAGTTCTTC
CDR3 protein: CASSQDSVYEQFF
V gene: TRBV7-9
J gene: TRBJ2-1
D gene: -
CDR3 length: 13
clone size: many

CDR3 DNA: TGTGCCAGCAGCTTACCCGAGACAGGGTGGGTCGGAACCGGGGAGCTGTTTTTT
CDR3 protein: CASSLPETGWVGTGELFF
V gene: TRBV5-4
J gene: TRBJ2-2
D gene: TRBD1
CDR3 length: 18
clone size: many

CDR3 DNA: TGCGCCAGCAGCTTGCTGGCTCCTAACACTGAAGCTTTCTTT
CDR3 protein: CASSLLAPNTEAFF
V gene: TRBV5-1
J gene: TRBJ1-1
D gene: -
CDR3 length: 14
clone size: -

CDR3 DNA: TGTGCCAGCAGCTCCCCCGGGACACCCAAGGGGGATGGCTACACCTTC
CDR3 protein: CASSSPGTPKGDGYTF
V gene: TRBV6-5
J gene: TRBJ1-2
D gene: -
CDR3 length: 16
clone size: -

CDR3 DNA: TGTGCCAGCACACTAGCGGTTAACACCGGGGAGCTGTTTTTT
CDR3 protein: CASTLAVNTGELFF
V gene: TRBV12-3/TRBV12-4
J gene: TRBJ2-2
D gene: TRBD2
CDR3 length: 14
clone size: many

CDR3 DNA: TGCGCCAGCAGCTCGAATAGCGTCCGAGAGACCCAGTACTTC
CDR3 protein: CASSSNSVRETQYF
V gene: TRBV5-1
J gene: TRBJ2-5
D gene: -
CDR3 length: 14
clone size: -

CDR3 DNA: TGCGCCAGCAGCTTGGACAGGGGGCGAGAGACCCAGTACTTC
CDR3 protein: CASSLDRGRETQYF
V gene: TRBV5-1
J gene: TRBJ2-5
D gene: TRBD1
CDR3 length: 14
clone size: -

CDR3 DNA: TGTGCCAGCAGCTCTCGGTCGGGAGATACGCAGTATTTT
CDR3 protein: CASSSRSGDTQYF
V gene: TRBV11-2
J gene: TRBJ2-3
D gene: -
CDR3 length: 13
clone size: many

CDR3 DNA: TGCGCCAGCAGTTCGGCCCCTTCCCAAGGGACCCAGTACTTC
CDR3 protein: CASSSAPSQGTQYF
V gene: TRBV10-1
J gene: TRBJ2-5
D gene: -
CDR3 length: 14
clone size: many

CDR3 DNA: TGTGCCAGCAGTAGGACAGGGGGTGGCAATCAGCCCCAGCATTTT
CDR3 protein: CASSRTGGGNQPQHF
V gene: TRBV2
J gene: TRBJ1-5
D gene: TRBD1
CDR3 length: 15
clone size: -

CDR3 DNA: TGCGCCAGCAGCAAAGAGAGGGGGGGGTCCTACAATGAGCAGTTCTTC
CDR3 protein: CASSKERGGSYNEQFF
V gene: TRBV4-3
J gene: TRBJ2-1
D gene: -
CDR3 length: 16
clone size: many

CDR3 DNA: TGTGCCAGCAGCGTAAAGGTGGGGGACAGGGCGGACACTGAAGCTTTCTTT
CDR3 protein: CASSVKVGDRADTEAFF
V gene: TRBV9
J gene: TRBJ1-1
D gene: TRBD1
CDR3 length: 17
clone size: -

CDR3 DNA: TGTGCCAGCTCACCAGTGGGGTCCACAGGGAGCACTGAAGCTTTCTTT
CDR3 protein: CASSPVGSTGSTEAFF
V gene: TRBV18
J gene: TRBJ1-1
D gene: -
CDR3 length: 16
clone size: many

CDR3 DNA: TGTGCCAGCAGTTCCCGACAGGGATGGGATCAGCCCCAGCATTTT
CDR3 protein: CASSSRQGWDQPQHF
V gene: TRBV28
J gene: TRBJ1-5
D gene: TRBD1
CDR3 length: 15
clone size: -

CDR3 DNA: TGTGCCAGCAGTCCGGGGACTAGGTCGTATTCGGAGACCCAGTACTTC
CDR3 protein: CASSPGTRSYSETQYF
V gene: TRBV7-3
J gene: TRBJ2-5
D gene: TRBD2
CDR3 length: 16
clone size: many

CDR3 DNA: TGTGCCAGCAGTCCCCCGGCGGACACCATAATTTCACCCCTCCACTTT
CDR3 protein: CASSPPADTIISPLHF
V gene: TRBV28
J gene: TRBJ1-6
D gene: -
CDR3 length: 16
clone size: -

CDR3 DNA: TGCAGCGTTGGCCTAGGGCGTGAAGCTTTCTTT
CDR3 protein: CSVGLGREAFF
V gene: TRBV29-1
J gene: TRBJ1-1
D gene: -
CDR3 length: 11
clone size: many

CDR3 DNA: TGTGCCAGTTCGGGGTTGGGTTTCTACAATGAGCAGTTCTTC
CDR3 protein: CASSGLGFYNEQFF
V gene: TRBV12-3/TRBV12-4
J gene: TRBJ2-1
D gene: -
CDR3 length: 14
clone size: few